The source of this T cell receptor beta chain is a study of PD-1 blockade in mismatch repair-deficient tumors. Clones were read by immunoSEQ multiplex PCR, and TCRdb kept only the in-frame ones, dropping some. The data contain approximately 40,000 clones, about 76% of them singletons. Trimming pared 2 bases from V and 0 bases from J, leaving 11 bases between. CDR3 length: 16 amino acids. Germline loops: CDR1 ENHRY, CDR2 SYGVKD. The TCR was taken from an adult with mismatch repair-deficient cancer. V gene TRBV10-3 combines with J gene TRBJ1-3; D gene ambiguous. The sequencing used peripheral blood, collected 4 weeks after starting pembrolizumab. CDR3: CAISEVPLSSGNTIYF. For the CDR3, the DNA is TGTGCCATCAGTGAGGTCCCCCTGAGCTCTGGAAACACCATATATTTT.